The present TCR beta chain was sequenced within a study of CD8+ T cells in alopecia areata. Study context: Treated patients received oral tofacitinib, 5 to 10 mg twice daily.

Overall study results and limits: Affected scalp, especially in alopecia totalis/universalis, had a higher clonality than normal scalp did.

TCR sequencing used cDNA made by reverse transcription of extracted RNA. Sequencing used immunoSEQ multiplex PCR; TCRdb keeps in-frame clones, though not all of them. The table lists under 250,000 clones, more than 45% of them singletons. PBMCs provided sorted CD4+ and CD8+ T cells. Only a few counts were recorded for this clone. Its target is not known. The CDR3 has 16 amino acids. Per germline, CDR1 MNHEY and CDR2 SVGAGI. Trimming left V 2 bases short and J 0 bases short, with 12 bases between. This TCR was recovered from a human donor with alopecia areata. J is TRBJ2-3 and V is TRBV6-5; D remains unclear. Source: CD4+ T cells sorted from blood, taken at week 0. The CDR3 region is CASSYIAQPSTDTQYF. In nucleotides, the CDR3 is TGTGCCAGCAGTTACATAGCTCAACCGAGCACAGATACGCAGTATTTT.